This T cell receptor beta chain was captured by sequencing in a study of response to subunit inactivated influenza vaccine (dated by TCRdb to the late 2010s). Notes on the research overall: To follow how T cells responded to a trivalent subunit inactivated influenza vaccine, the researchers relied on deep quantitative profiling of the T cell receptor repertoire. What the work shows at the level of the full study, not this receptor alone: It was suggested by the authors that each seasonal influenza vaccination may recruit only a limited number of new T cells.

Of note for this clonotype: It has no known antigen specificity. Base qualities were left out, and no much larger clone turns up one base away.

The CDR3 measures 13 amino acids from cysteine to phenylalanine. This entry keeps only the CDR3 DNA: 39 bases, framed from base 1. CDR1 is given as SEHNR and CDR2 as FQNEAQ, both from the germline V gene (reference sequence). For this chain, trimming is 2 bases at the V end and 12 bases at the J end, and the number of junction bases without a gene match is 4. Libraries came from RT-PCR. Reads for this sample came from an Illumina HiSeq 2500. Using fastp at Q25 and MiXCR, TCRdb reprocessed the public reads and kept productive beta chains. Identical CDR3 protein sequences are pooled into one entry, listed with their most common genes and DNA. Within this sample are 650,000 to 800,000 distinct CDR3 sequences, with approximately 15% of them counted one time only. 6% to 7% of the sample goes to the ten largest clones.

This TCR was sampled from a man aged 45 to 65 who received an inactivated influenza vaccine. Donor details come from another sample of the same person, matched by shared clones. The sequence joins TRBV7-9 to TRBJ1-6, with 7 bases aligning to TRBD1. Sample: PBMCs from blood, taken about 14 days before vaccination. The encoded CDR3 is CASSLNQGVPLHF. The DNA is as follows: TGTGCCAGCAGCTTAAATCAGGGGGTACCCCTCCACTTT.